A selection of T cell receptor beta chains follows, all from one sample in a study of blood T cell repertoires in COVID-19. The protocol was immunoSEQ multiplex PCR, while the TCRdb copy is restricted to in-frame clones and leaves out a portion. The table has about 110,000 clones, about 87% seen once. The sequencing input was peripheral blood. Every receptor here comes from a woman between 45 and 60 years old with acute or convalescent COVID-19. CDR3s include the opening cysteine and the closing phenylalanine or tryptophan. A D gene is named only where the DNA matches it firmly. Clone size appears in some rows only: once, few, many, or a class for an expanded clone.

clone size: once
D gene: .
J gene: TRBJ1-4
V gene: TRBV3-1/TRBV3-2
CDR3 DNA: TGTGCCAGCAGCCAAACCCGAGCGCGGGGTGAAAAACTGTTTTTT
CDR3 protein: CASSQTRARGEKLFF

clone size: .
D gene: TRBD1
J gene: TRBJ2-1
V gene: TRBV5-4
CDR3 DNA: TGTGCCAGCAGCCCCGGACAGGGGGAATGGAATGAGCAGTTCTTC
CDR3 protein: CASSPGQGEWNEQFF

clone size: .
D gene: .
J gene: TRBJ1-2
V gene: TRBV6-5
CDR3 DNA: TGTGCCAGCAGTCTCGACAGTAACTATGGCTACACCTTC
CDR3 protein: CASSLDSNYGYTF

clone size: .
D gene: TRBD1
J gene: TRBJ2-3
V gene: TRBV28
CDR3 DNA: TGTGCCAGCAGGCCCAGGGGGTTTAGAACAGATACGCAGTATTTT
CDR3 protein: CASRPRGFRTDTQYF

clone size: .
D gene: .
J gene: TRBJ1-5
V gene: TRBV19
CDR3 DNA: TGTGCCAGTAGTGCGGACCCAGGAGGTAATCGGCCCCAGCATTTT
CDR3 protein: CASSADPGGNRPQHF

clone size: .
D gene: TRBD1
J gene: TRBJ2-7
V gene: TRBV5-4
CDR3 DNA: TGTGCCAGCAGCTTGCGGGCAGGGGGCTCCTACGAGCAGTACTTC
CDR3 protein: CASSLRAGGSYEQYF

clone size: .
D gene: .
J gene: TRBJ1-2
V gene: TRBV4-1
CDR3 DNA: TGCGCCAGCAGCCAAGCCCCAGGTGGACCAGGGGCTAACTATGGCTACACCTTC
CDR3 protein: CASSQAPGGPGANYGYTF

clone size: .
D gene: TRBD1
J gene: TRBJ1-1
V gene: TRBV15
CDR3 DNA: TGTGCCACCAAAGAGGGACAGGGGCTTTACACTGAAGCTTTCTTT
CDR3 protein: CATKEGQGLYTEAFF

clone size: .
D gene: .
J gene: TRBJ2-3
V gene: TRBV5-4
CDR3 DNA: TGTGCCAGCAGCTTTATTTTAGCAGATACGCAGTATTTT
CDR3 protein: CASSFILADTQYF

clone size: .
D gene: TRBD2
J gene: TRBJ2-7
V gene: TRBV5-1
CDR3 DNA: TGCGCCAGCAGCTCCTCTAGCGGGGCCACCTACGAGCAGTACTTC
CDR3 protein: CASSSSSGATYEQYF

clone size: once
D gene: TRBD1
J gene: TRBJ1-2
V gene: TRBV5-6
CDR3 DNA: TGTGCCAGCAGCAGGAAGGGACAGGGAACGATATTGTCTTCGTATGGCTACACCTTC
CDR3 protein: CASSRKGQGTILSSYGYTF

clone size: once
D gene: TRBD1
J gene: TRBJ1-2
V gene: TRBV18
CDR3 DNA: TGTGCCAGCTCACTTGGGACAGGGGGCGACTATGGCTACACCTTC
CDR3 protein: CASSLGTGGDYGYTF

clone size: .
D gene: TRBD1
J gene: TRBJ1-5
V gene: TRBV18
CDR3 DNA: TGTGCCAGCTCATCCGCCCGGACAGGGGGGAATAGCAATCAGCCCCAGCATTTT
CDR3 protein: CASSSARTGGNSNQPQHF

clone size: few
D gene: .
J gene: TRBJ1-5
V gene: TRBV20-1
CDR3 DNA: TGCAGTGCTAGTGTGCAGGGCAATCAGCCCCAGCATTTT
CDR3 protein: CSASVQGNQPQHF

clone size: .
D gene: .
J gene: TRBJ2-5
V gene: TRBV5-4
CDR3 DNA: TGTGCCAGCAGCCTGTCTCTTTTAGGGACTGCCGAGACCCAGTACTTC
CDR3 protein: CASSLSLLGTAETQYF

clone size: .
D gene: TRBD1
J gene: TRBJ1-4
V gene: TRBV6-5
CDR3 DNA: TGTGCCAGCGCGGGACAGTTTGCAACTAATGAAAAACTGTTTTTT
CDR3 protein: CASAGQFATNEKLFF

clone size: .
D gene: .
J gene: TRBJ2-2
V gene: TRBV24-1
CDR3 DNA: TGTGCCACCAGTTCCGGACAGAAAAACACCGGGGAGCTGTTTTTT
CDR3 protein: CATSSGQKNTGELFF

clone size: .
D gene: TRBD2
J gene: TRBJ2-3
V gene: TRBV27
CDR3 DNA: TGTGCCAGCAGTTTTCGGGGACTAGCGACTTACACAGATACGCAGTATTTT
CDR3 protein: CASSFRGLATYTDTQYF

clone size: .
D gene: .
J gene: TRBJ1-2
V gene: TRBV3-1/TRBV3-2
CDR3 DNA: TGTGCCAGCAGCCAAACAGGGCGGAATGGCTACACCTTC
CDR3 protein: CASSQTGRNGYTF